This T cell receptor beta chain was recorded in a study of CD8 T cells in ankylosing spondylitis. Broader study findings: Seemingly characteristic of ankylosing spondylitis blood was a TCR beta motif consisting of under ten highly homologous variants. There were earlier reports of some motif variants in reactive arthritis synovial fluid and blood. Disease-linked clones proved CD8+ and comparatively uncommon in peripheral blood.

In regard to this clonotype: The antigen is unknown.

TCR beta libraries were made by quantitative 5'-RACE with molecular barcodes. One entry per CDR3 protein, called by TCRdb with MiXCR from the 5' RACE reads. The data hold about 840,000 distinct CDR3 sequences, with 12% observed a single time. Sequences were obtained from blood, either unsorted or a sorted T cell fraction (not recorded which). This clonotype was obtained from a male donor with ankylosing spondylitis.

In DNA form, the CDR3 reads TGCAGTGCTAAGTTATTCAGGGCGGGTGTGAGCTACAATGAGCAGTTCTTC. Translated, it gives CSAKLFRAGVSYNEQFF. The gene calls are TRBV20-1 and TRBJ2-1; either TRBD1 or TRBD2 may fit D (5 bases each). Trimming cost V 4 bases and J 3 bases, with 22 bases left between them. The CDR3 sequence is 17 residues long. Per germline, CDR1 DFQATT and CDR2 SNEGSKA (reference sequence).